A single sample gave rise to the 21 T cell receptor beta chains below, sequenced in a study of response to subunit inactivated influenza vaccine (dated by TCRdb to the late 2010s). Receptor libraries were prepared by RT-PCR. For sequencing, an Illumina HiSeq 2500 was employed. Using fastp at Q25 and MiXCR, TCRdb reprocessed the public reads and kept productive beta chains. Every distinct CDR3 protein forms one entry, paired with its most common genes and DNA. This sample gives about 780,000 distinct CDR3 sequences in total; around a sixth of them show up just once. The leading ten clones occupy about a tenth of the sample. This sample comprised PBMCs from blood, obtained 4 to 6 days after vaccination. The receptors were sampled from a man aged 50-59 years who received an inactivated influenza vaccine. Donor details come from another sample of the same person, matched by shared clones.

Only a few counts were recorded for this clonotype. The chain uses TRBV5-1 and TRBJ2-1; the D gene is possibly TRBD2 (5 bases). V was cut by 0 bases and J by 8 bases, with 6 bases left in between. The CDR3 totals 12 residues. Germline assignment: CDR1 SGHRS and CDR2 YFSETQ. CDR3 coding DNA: TGCGCCAGCAGCTTGGGGACTGATGAGCAGTTCTTC. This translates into CASSLGTDEQFF.

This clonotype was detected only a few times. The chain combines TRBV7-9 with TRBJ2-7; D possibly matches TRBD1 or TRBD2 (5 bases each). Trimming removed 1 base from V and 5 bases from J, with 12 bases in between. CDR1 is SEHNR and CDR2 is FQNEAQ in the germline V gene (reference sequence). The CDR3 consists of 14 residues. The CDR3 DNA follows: TGTGCCAGCAGCTTAGATACAGGACTCAACGAGCAGTACTTC. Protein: CASSLDTGLNEQYF. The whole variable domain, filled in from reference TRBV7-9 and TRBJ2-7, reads DTGVSQNPRHKITKRGQNVTFRCDPISEHNRLYWYRQTLGQGPEFLTYFQNEAQLEKSRLLSDRFSAERPKGSFSTLEIQRTEQGDSAMYLCASSLDTGLNEQYFGPGTRLTVT.

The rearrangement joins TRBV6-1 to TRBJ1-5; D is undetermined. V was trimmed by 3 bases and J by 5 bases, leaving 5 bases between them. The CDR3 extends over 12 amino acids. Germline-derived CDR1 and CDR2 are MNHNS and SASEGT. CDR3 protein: CASSDRHQPQHF. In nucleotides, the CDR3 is TGTGCCAGCAGTGACAGGCATCAGCCCCAGCATTTT.

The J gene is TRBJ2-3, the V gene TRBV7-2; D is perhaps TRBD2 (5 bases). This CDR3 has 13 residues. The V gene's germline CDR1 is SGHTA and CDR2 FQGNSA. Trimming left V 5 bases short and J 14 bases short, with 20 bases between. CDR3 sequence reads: CASSVRAVGNRYF. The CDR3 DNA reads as TGTGCCAGCAGCGTAAGAGCCGTCGGGAATAGGTATTTT.

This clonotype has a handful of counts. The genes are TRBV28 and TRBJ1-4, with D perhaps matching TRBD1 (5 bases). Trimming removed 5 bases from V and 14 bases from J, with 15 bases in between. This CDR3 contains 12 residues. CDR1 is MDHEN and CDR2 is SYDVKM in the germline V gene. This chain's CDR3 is CASSVPEGRLFF. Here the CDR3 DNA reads TGTGCCAGCAGTGTCCCCGAGGGACGCCTGTTTTTT.

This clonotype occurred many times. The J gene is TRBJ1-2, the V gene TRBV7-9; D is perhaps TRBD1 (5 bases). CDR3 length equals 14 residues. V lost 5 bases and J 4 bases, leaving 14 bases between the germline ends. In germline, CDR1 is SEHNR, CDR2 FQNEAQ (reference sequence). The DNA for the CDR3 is TGTGCCAGCAGCCTCCCGGGGGTCGGCTATGGCTACACCTTC. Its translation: CASSLPGVGYGYTF.

The CDR3 DNA is TGTGCCAGCAATCCGGGACTAGTGGGTGAGCAGTTCTTC. Translating gives CASNPGLVGEQFF. This chain links TRBV7-2 with TRBJ2-1; the match to TRBD2 covers 8 bases. This CDR3 spans 13 amino acids. From germline, CDR1 is SGHTA and CDR2 FQGNSA. The junction had 8 bases not matched to a gene; V was cut back by 7 bases and J by 9 bases.

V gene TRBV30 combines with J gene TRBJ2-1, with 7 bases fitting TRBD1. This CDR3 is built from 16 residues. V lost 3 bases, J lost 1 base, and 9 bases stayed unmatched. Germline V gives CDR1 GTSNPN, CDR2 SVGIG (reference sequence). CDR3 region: CAWRGVNRGSYNEQFF. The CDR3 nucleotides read TGTGCCTGGAGAGGGGTGAACAGGGGTTCCTACAATGAGCAGTTCTTC.

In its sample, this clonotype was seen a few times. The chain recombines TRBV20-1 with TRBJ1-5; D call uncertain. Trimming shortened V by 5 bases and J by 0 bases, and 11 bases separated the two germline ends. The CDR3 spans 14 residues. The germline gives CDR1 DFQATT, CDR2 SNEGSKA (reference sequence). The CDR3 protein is CSAGRDYSNQPQHF. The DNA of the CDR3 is TGCAGTGCTGGTAGGGATTATAGCAATCAGCCCCAGCATTTT.

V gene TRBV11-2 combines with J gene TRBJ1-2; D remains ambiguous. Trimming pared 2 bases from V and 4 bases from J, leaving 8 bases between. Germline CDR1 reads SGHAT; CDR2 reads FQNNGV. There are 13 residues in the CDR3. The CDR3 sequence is CASSLPDTYGYTF. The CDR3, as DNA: TGTGCCAGCAGCTTACCCGACACCTATGGCTACACCTTC.

CDR3 DNA: TGCAGTGCTCATAGACAGGGCTCCTACGAGCAGTACTTC. Translated, it gives CSAHRQGSYEQYF. The J gene is TRBJ2-7, the V gene TRBV20-1; 7 nucleotides agree with TRBD1. The trim removed 5 bases at V and 0 bases at J, leaving 4 bases unmatched. The CDR3 is 13 residues long. Germline V CDR1 and CDR2: DFQATT, SNEGSKA (reference sequence).

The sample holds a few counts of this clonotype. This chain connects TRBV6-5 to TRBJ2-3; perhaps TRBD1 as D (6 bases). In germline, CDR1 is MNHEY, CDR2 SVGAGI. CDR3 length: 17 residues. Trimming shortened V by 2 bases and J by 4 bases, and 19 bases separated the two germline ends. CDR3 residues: CASSYTTGTIAPDTQYF. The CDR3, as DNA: TGTGCCAGCAGTTACACAACAGGGACAATCGCCCCAGATACGCAGTATTTT.

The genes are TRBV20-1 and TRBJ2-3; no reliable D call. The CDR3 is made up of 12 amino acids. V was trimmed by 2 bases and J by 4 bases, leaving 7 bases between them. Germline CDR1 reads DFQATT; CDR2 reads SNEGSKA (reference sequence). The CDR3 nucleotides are TGCAGTGCTAGAAGGTTATCAGATACGCAGTATTTT. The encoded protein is CSARRLSDTQYF.

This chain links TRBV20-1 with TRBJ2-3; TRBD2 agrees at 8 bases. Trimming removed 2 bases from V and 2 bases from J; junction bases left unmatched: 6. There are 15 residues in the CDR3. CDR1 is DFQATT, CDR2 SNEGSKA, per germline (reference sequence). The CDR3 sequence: CSARLPGLVTDTQYF. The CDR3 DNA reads TGCAGTGCTAGACTTCCGGGACTAGTCACAGATACGCAGTATTTT.

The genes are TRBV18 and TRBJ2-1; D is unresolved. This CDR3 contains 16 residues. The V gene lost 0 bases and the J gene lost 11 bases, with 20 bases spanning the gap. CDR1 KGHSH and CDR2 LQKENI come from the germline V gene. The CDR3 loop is CASSPPAPLDQVKQFF. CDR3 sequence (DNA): TGTGCCAGCTCACCACCGGCACCCCTCGATCAGGTCAAGCAGTTCTTC.

Written as DNA, the CDR3 is TGTGCCAGCAGCCAAAGACAGGGGGCAGGCAATGAGCAGTTCTTC. This gives the protein CASSQRQGAGNEQFF. V is TRBV3-1 and J is TRBJ2-1, with TRBD1 matching 10 bases. There are 15 residues in the CDR3. Germline V lookup: CDR1 LGHDT, CDR2 YNNKEL (reference sequence). V lost 2 bases and J lost 6; bases outside the gene matches: 4.

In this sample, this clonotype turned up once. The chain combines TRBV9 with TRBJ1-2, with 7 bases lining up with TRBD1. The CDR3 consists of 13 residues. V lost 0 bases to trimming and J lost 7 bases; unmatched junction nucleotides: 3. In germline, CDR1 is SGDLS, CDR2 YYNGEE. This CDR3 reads CASSVGSGGGYTF. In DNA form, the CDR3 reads TGTGCCAGCAGCGTAGGGTCAGGGGGTGGCTACACCTTC.

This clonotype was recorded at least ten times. The CDR3 loop reads CASSLVPNTGQFF. The DNA of the CDR3 is TGTGCCAGCAGTTTAGTCCCGAATACGGGACAGTTCTTC. The rearrangement joins TRBV12-3 or TRBV12-4 to TRBJ2-1; a possible D gene is TRBD2 (5 bases). The ends were cut back, 1 base at V and 13 bases at J, with 14 bases in the middle. This CDR3 region has 13 residues.

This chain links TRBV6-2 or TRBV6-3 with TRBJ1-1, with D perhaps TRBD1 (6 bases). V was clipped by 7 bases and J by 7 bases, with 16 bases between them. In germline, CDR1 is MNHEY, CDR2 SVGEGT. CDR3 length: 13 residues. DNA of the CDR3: TGTGCCAGCACCGACCCGGGGGGCCGTGAAGCTTTCTTT. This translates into CASTDPGGREAFF.

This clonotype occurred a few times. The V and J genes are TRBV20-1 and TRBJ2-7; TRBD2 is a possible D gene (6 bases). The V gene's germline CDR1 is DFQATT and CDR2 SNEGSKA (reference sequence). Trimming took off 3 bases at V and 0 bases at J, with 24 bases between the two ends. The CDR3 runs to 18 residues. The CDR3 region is CSASATALAYRRSYEQYF. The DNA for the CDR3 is TGCAGTGCTAGCGCTACTGCCCTAGCGTATCGCCGCTCCTACGAGCAGTACTTC.

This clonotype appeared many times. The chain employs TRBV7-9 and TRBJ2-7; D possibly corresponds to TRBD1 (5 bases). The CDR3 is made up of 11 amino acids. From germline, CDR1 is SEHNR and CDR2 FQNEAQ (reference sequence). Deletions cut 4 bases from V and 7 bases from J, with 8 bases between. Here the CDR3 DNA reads TGTGCCAGCAGCTCTCGACAGGAGCAGTACTTC. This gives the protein CASSSRQEQYF.